The 27 T cell receptor beta chains presented below share a single source sample, sequenced in a study of a mutant IDH1 vaccine in newly diagnosed glioma. Sequencing was performed with immunoSEQ multiplex PCR; in TCRdb, only in-frame clones are kept and a portion is missing. The data show approximately 60,000 clones, around 87% seen once. Time point here: week 23, last vaccination. It was 300 ug of mutant IDH1 20-mer peptide that made up each vaccine dose, given with topical imiquimod. No antigen is known for these receptors. This sample comprised PBMCs, obtained from a glioma patient whose treatment included an IDH1 peptide vaccine. The source of these receptors is a middle-aged man with glioma.

CDR3 sequence reads: CATRPIDSNQPQHF. CDR3 nucleotide sequence: TGCGCCACCAGACCGATAGATAGCAATCAGCCCCAGCATTTT. J is TRBJ1-5 and V is TRBV10-2; D remains unclear. Germline loops: CDR1 WSHSY, CDR2 SAAADI. Trimming stripped 10 bases from V and 0 bases from J, with 13 bases between. This CDR3 has 14 amino acids.

This clone was picked up one time. The chain couples TRBV5-1 to TRBJ2-3, with D possibly TRBD2 on 5 matching bases. V was trimmed by 0 bases and J by 0 bases, leaving 8 bases between them. In germline, CDR1 is SGHRS, CDR2 YFSETQ. This CDR3 contains 15 residues. CDR3 region: CASSLAQRSTDTQYF. The CDR3 DNA sequence: TGCGCCAGCAGCTTGGCCCAGCGGAGCACAGATACGCAGTATTTT. The full variable domain, in which reference TRBV5-1 and TRBJ2-3 provide the parts outside the CDR3, is KAGVTQTPRYLIKTRGQQVTLSCSPISGHRSVSWYQQTPGQGLQFLFEYFSETQRNKGNFPGRFSGRQFSNSRSEMNVSTLELGDSALYLCASSLAQRSTDTQYFGPGTRLTVL.

The chain carries TRBV15 and TRBJ1-2, with TRBD1 identical over 10 bases. This CDR3 comprises 15 residues. Per germline, CDR1 LNHNV and CDR2 YYDKDF (reference sequence). Unmatched junction bases numbered 5, after V lost 3 bases and J lost 4 bases. CDR3 sequence: CATSRSGTGVYGYTF. CDR3 in DNA: TGTGCCACCAGCAGGTCCGGGACAGGGGTCTATGGCTACACCTTC. Looking up the rest from reference TRBV15 and TRBJ1-2 gives the full variable domain: DAMVIQNPRYQVTQFGKPVTLSCSQTLNHNVMYWYQQKSSQAPKLLFHYYDKDFNNEADTPDNFQSRRPNTSFCFLDIRSPGLGDTAMYLCATSRSGTGVYGYTFGSGTRLTVV.

The rearrangement links TRBV5-3 to TRBJ1-5; weak D call: TRBD1 (5 bases). TRBV5-3 has ORF status, its function being uncertain. V lost 10 bases and J lost 3, with 20 bases in between. This CDR3 has 15 residues. This chain's CDR3 is CAGIPGPRLNQPQHF. CDR3 DNA: TGTGCCGGGATTCCGGGGCCTCGCCTCAATCAGCCCCAGCATTTT.

Concerning this clone: Other nucleotide sequences in the sample specify the same CDR3. The rearrangement joins TRBV7-9 to TRBJ1-1; unclear D gene. Trimming removed 2 bases at V and 5 bases at J, with 3 bases between. The length of the CDR3 is 11 residues. Germline CDR1 is SEHNR and CDR2 is FQNEAQ (reference sequence). CDR3 sequence reads: CASSLQTEAFF. For the CDR3, the DNA is TGTGCCAGCAGCTTACAAACTGAAGCTTTCTTT.

J is TRBJ2-2 and V is TRBV5-4, with unresolved D. The CDR3 runs 9 residues. Between the trimmed V and J ends, which lost 0 bases and 12 bases, there was a span of 0 bases. Germline CDR1 reads SGHNT; CDR2 reads YYREEE (reference sequence). The DNA of the CDR3 is TGTGCCAGCAGCTTGGAGCTGTTTTTT. This codes for CASSLELFF.

J is TRBJ2-2 and V is TRBV7-8; the D gene is possibly TRBD1 (5 bases). The CDR3 has 16 residues. From germline, CDR1 is SGHVS and CDR2 FQNEAQ. Trimming pared 1 base from V and 0 bases from J, leaving 9 bases between. CDR3 DNA sequence: TGTGCCAGCAGCTTAGACAGGACCCCGAACACCGGGGAGCTGTTTTTT. This codes for CASSLDRTPNTGELFF.

V is TRBV19 and J is TRBJ1-1; 8 nucleotides match TRBD1. The germline gives CDR1 LNHDA, CDR2 SQIVND (reference sequence). The CDR3 length is 14 residues. With V trimmed by 6 bases and J by 2 bases, 5 bases remained unmatched. CDR3 sequence: CASSTGGFNTEAFF. The CDR3 DNA reads TGTGCCAGTAGCACAGGGGGTTTTAACACTGAAGCTTTCTTT.

This clone came up a few times. The gene calls are TRBV5-8 and TRBJ2-1, with TRBD2 matching over 7 bases. V was clipped by 1 base and J by 4 bases; unmatched bases: 8. Germline V gene lookup returns CDR1 SGHTS and CDR2 YDEGEE. The CDR3 is made up of 16 amino acids. CDR3 sequence reads: CASSLFAGASYNEQFF. In nucleotides, the CDR3 is TGTGCCAGCAGCTTGTTTGCGGGAGCTAGTTACAATGAGCAGTTCTTC.

This clone was observed once. The rearrangement uses TRBV6-1 and TRBJ2-1, with a weak D call TRBD1 (5 bases). The CDR3 is 15 residues long. V was pared by 2 bases and J by 5 bases, with 13 bases between. CDR1 MNHNS and CDR2 SASEGT come from the germline V gene. The DNA of the CDR3 is TGTGCCAGCAGTGAATCCCAGGGATCCCACAATGAGCAGTTCTTC. Translation gives CASSESQGSHNEQFF.

V usage is TRBV5-1 and J usage is TRBJ2-1; 12 bases map to TRBD2. J lost 9 bases, V lost 4 bases, and 14 bases had no gene match. CDR1 and CDR2 (germline): SGHRS, YFSETQ. The CDR3 runs to 17 residues. The CDR3, as DNA: TGCGCCAGCAGCCAGGCAGGACTAGCGGGATATGGGGTTGAGCAGTTCTTC. Amino acid sequence: CASSQAGLAGYGVEQFF. Complete variable domain (other parts from reference TRBV5-1 and TRBJ2-1): KAGVTQTPRYLIKTRGQQVTLSCSPISGHRSVSWYQQTPGQGLQFLFEYFSETQRNKGNFPGRFSGRQFSNSRSEMNVSTLELGDSALYLCASSQAGLAGYGVEQFFGPGTRLTVL.

DNA for the CDR3: TGCGCCAGCAGTTCGGGACAGGTTAATCAGCCCCAGCATTTT. Translation: CASSSGQVNQPQHF. The chain is built from TRBV5-1 and TRBJ1-5; the match to TRBD1 covers 8 bases. Germline-derived CDR1 and CDR2 are SGHRS and YFSETQ. This CDR3 contains 14 residues. V gave up 5 bases and J gave up 4 bases; unmatched junction bases: 5.

To note about this clone: One end of the junction fails to match germline, which may point to a read error. This sequence joins TRBV5-3 and TRBJ1-2; no firm D call. TRBV5-3 is reported as an ORF; its role is uncertain. The CDR3 extends over 11 amino acids. The DNA for the CDR3 is TGCGGTTTTGGAGCTAACTATGGCTACACCTTC. This encodes CGFGANYGYTF.

CDR3 coding DNA: TGTGCCAGCAGCAAAGCGCTAGGGGAGAGCTCCTACGAGCAGTACTTC. It specifies CASSKALGESSYEQYF. This chain connects TRBV21-1 to TRBJ2-7. TRBV21-1 is a pseudogene segment. This CDR3 comprises 16 residues.

This sequence joins TRBV6-6 and TRBJ1-1; TRBD1 agrees at 8 bases. The junction had 6 bases not matched to a gene; V was cut back by 10 bases and J by 2 bases. Germline V gene data show CDR1 as MNHNY and CDR2 as SVGAGI (reference sequence). CDR3 size: 13 residues. CDR3 sequence: CATSDRANTEAFF. The CDR3 bases are TGTGCCACCTCGGACAGGGCCAACACTGAAGCTTTCTTT.

This chain links TRBV9 with TRBJ2-3, with 8 bases fitting TRBD2. This CDR3 is built from 15 residues. V lost 0 bases, J lost 1 base, and 1 base stayed unmatched. The germline gives CDR1 SGDLS, CDR2 YYNGEE. Here the CDR3 DNA reads TGTGCCAGCAGCGTAGAAGCGGGGGGCACAGATACGCAGTATTTT. This sequence encodes CASSVEAGGTDTQYF.

The chain recombines TRBV2 with TRBJ1-5; 9 bases are shared with TRBD1. Per the germline V gene, CDR1 is SNHLY and CDR2 is FYNNEI. The CDR3 runs to 19 residues. V trimming: 6 bases; J trimming: 3 bases; junction bases outside the gene matches: 18. The CDR3 region has the DNA TGTGCCAGCAGCCTGAATAGGGACAGGGTAAGAAGGGCCAATCAGCCCCAGCATTTT. Protein sequence: CASSLNRDRVRRANQPQHF. The whole variable domain, filled in from reference TRBV2 and TRBJ1-5, reads EPEVTQTPSHQVTQMGQEVILRCVPISNHLYFYWYRQILGQKVEFLVSFYNNEISEKSEIFDDQFSVERPDGSNFTLKIRSTKLEDSAMYFCASSLNRDRVRRANQPQHFGDGTRLSIL.

In its sample, this clone was seen once. The chain recombines TRBV25-1 with TRBJ2-3, with 10 bases that match TRBD2. The V gene's germline CDR1 is MGHDK and CDR2 SYGVNS. The CDR3 is made up of 15 amino acids. V was pared by 6 bases and J by 4 bases, with 7 bases of the junction left unmatched. The CDR3 loop reads CASRTSGRAPDTQYF. CDR3 nucleotide sequence: TGTGCCAGCAGGACCAGCGGGAGGGCTCCAGATACGCAGTATTTT. Full variable domain (missing parts from reference TRBV25-1 and TRBJ2-3): EADIYQTPRYLVIGTGKKITLECSQTMGHDKMYWYQQDPGMELHLIHYSYGVNSTEKGDLSSESTVSRIRTEHFPLTLESARPSHTSQYLCASRTSGRAPDTQYFGPGTRLTVL.

The chain has TRBV5-1 and TRBJ2-3, with TRBD2 matching over 13 bases. This CDR3 spans 16 amino acids. V lost 4 bases, J lost 4 bases, and 6 bases stayed unmatched. Germline values: CDR1 SGHRS, CDR2 YFSETQ. The CDR3 nucleotides are TGCGCCAGCAGCACCAGACTAGCGGGAGGTGCAGATACGCAGTATTTT. Its protein product is CASSTRLAGGADTQYF.

J is TRBJ2-3 and V is TRBV27, with unresolved D. The germline V gene encodes CDR1 MNHEY and CDR2 SMNVEV (reference sequence). V was clipped by 3 bases and J by 3 bases, with 10 bases between them. CDR3 length: 14 residues. The CDR3 sequence is CASSFWGRTDTQYF. CDR3 nucleotide sequence: TGTGCCAGCAGTTTTTGGGGAAGGACAGATACGCAGTATTTT.

The chain uses TRBV6-1 and TRBJ1-4; D remains ambiguous. V gave up 5 bases and J gave up 6 bases, with 10 bases separating them. The CDR3 contains 13 residues. The V gene's germline CDR1 is MNHNS and CDR2 SASEGT. CDR3 sequence: CASSRRHYEKLFF. DNA for the CDR3: TGTGCCAGCAGTCGCAGGCACTATGAAAAACTGTTTTTT.

The rearrangement joins TRBV4-2 to TRBJ1-5; 10 positions agree with TRBD1. V was clipped by 1 base and J by 0 bases; unmatched bases: 15. Germline values: CDR1 LGHNA, CDR2 YNFKEQ. The CDR3 spans 21 residues. The CDR3 DNA reads as TGTGCCAGCAGCCAAGTAAGGGCCAGGGACAGGGGAAGATATAGCAATCAGCCCCAGCATTTT. Its protein is CASSQVRARDRGRYSNQPQHF.

This rearrangement joins TRBV11-3 to TRBJ2-5; 7 nucleotides match TRBD2. The V segment lost 5 bases and the J segment 7 bases; nucleotides outside the gene matches: 7. In germline, CDR1 is SGHNT, CDR2 YENEEA. The CDR3 covers 13 residues. CDR3: CASSLREFGTQYF. In nucleotides, the CDR3 is TGTGCCAGCAGCCTGCGGGAGTTCGGGACCCAGTACTTC.

J is TRBJ2-5 and V is TRBV18, with 9 bases lining up with TRBD2. CDR3 size: 14 residues. Germline CDR1 KGHSH, CDR2 LQKENI. Unmatched junction bases numbered 4, after V lost 3 bases and J lost 5 bases. The CDR3 nucleotides read TGTGCCAGCTCACCGGGACTAGCAATGGAGACCCAGTACTTC. Its protein is CASSPGLAMETQYF.

The CDR3 DNA sequence: TGCGCCAGCAGCTGGGACGGGTGGGATACGCAGTATTTT. Its protein product is CASSWDGWDTQYF. This chain joins TRBV5-1 and TRBJ2-3; possibly TRBD1 or TRBD2 for D (5 bases each). This CDR3 is 13 amino acids long. Trimming stripped 3 bases from V and 6 bases from J, with 11 bases between. Germline V gene sequence: CDR1 SGHRS, CDR2 YFSETQ.

The chain combines TRBV5-1 with TRBJ2-5, with D possibly being TRBD1 or TRBD2 (7 bases each). CDR1 is SGHRS and CDR2 is YFSETQ in the germline V gene. V lost 4 bases to trimming and J lost 5 bases, with 15 bases between them. This CDR3 contains 14 residues. The CDR3 bases are TGCGCCAGCAGCACCCAGGGGGGGCGGGAGACCCAGTACTTC. Encoded protein: CASSTQGGRETQYF.

This clone was seen just once. The rearrangement links TRBV27 to TRBJ1-2, with a weak D call TRBD1 (6 bases). This CDR3 has 13 amino acids. Trimming took 3 bases from V and 5 from J, leaving 10 bases between them. The germline V gene has CDR1 MNHEY and CDR2 SMNVEV (reference sequence). The CDR3 region has the DNA TGTGCCAGCAGTTTCGTTCAGGGGTATGGCTACACCTTC. Amino acids: CASSFVQGYGYTF.